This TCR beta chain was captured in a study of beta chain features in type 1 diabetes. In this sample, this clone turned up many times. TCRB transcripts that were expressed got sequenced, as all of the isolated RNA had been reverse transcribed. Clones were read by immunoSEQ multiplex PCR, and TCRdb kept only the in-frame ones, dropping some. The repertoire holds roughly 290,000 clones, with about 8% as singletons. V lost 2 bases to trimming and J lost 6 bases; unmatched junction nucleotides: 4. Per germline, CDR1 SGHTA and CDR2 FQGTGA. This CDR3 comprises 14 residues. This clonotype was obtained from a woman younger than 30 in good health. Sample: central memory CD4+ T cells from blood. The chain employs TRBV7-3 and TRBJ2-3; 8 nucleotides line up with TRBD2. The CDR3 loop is CASSLSGGQDTQYF. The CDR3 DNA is TGTGCCAGCAGCTTATCGGGAGGGCAGGATACGCAGTATTTT. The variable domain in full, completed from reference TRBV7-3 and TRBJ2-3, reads GAGVSQTPSNKVTEKGKYVELRCDPISGHTALYWYRQSLGQGPEFLIYFQGTGAADDSGLPNDRFFAVRPEGSVSTLKIQRTERGDSAVYLCASSLSGGQDTQYFGPGTRLTVL.